This T cell receptor (beta chain) was found in a study of blood T cell repertoires in COVID-19. The CDR3 covers 14 residues. The V and J ends lost 7 bases and 8 bases, in that order; junction bases with no gene match: 12. Germline loops: CDR1 MNHNY, CDR2 SVGAGI (reference sequence). This clone has only a few counts. The data were produced by immunoSEQ multiplex PCR, yet TCRdb's version contains in-frame clones alone and is incomplete. In the table there are 110,000 or so clones, 85% of which are singletons. This sequence was found in a human donor in a cohort sampled during active COVID-19. The chain joins TRBV6-6 to TRBJ1-1; 8 nucleotides line up with TRBD1. The sequenced material came from peripheral blood. For the CDR3, the DNA is TGTGCCAGCAAGCTACCAGGGGGCCAGTGGGAAGCTTTCTTT. This encodes CASKLPGGQWEAFF.